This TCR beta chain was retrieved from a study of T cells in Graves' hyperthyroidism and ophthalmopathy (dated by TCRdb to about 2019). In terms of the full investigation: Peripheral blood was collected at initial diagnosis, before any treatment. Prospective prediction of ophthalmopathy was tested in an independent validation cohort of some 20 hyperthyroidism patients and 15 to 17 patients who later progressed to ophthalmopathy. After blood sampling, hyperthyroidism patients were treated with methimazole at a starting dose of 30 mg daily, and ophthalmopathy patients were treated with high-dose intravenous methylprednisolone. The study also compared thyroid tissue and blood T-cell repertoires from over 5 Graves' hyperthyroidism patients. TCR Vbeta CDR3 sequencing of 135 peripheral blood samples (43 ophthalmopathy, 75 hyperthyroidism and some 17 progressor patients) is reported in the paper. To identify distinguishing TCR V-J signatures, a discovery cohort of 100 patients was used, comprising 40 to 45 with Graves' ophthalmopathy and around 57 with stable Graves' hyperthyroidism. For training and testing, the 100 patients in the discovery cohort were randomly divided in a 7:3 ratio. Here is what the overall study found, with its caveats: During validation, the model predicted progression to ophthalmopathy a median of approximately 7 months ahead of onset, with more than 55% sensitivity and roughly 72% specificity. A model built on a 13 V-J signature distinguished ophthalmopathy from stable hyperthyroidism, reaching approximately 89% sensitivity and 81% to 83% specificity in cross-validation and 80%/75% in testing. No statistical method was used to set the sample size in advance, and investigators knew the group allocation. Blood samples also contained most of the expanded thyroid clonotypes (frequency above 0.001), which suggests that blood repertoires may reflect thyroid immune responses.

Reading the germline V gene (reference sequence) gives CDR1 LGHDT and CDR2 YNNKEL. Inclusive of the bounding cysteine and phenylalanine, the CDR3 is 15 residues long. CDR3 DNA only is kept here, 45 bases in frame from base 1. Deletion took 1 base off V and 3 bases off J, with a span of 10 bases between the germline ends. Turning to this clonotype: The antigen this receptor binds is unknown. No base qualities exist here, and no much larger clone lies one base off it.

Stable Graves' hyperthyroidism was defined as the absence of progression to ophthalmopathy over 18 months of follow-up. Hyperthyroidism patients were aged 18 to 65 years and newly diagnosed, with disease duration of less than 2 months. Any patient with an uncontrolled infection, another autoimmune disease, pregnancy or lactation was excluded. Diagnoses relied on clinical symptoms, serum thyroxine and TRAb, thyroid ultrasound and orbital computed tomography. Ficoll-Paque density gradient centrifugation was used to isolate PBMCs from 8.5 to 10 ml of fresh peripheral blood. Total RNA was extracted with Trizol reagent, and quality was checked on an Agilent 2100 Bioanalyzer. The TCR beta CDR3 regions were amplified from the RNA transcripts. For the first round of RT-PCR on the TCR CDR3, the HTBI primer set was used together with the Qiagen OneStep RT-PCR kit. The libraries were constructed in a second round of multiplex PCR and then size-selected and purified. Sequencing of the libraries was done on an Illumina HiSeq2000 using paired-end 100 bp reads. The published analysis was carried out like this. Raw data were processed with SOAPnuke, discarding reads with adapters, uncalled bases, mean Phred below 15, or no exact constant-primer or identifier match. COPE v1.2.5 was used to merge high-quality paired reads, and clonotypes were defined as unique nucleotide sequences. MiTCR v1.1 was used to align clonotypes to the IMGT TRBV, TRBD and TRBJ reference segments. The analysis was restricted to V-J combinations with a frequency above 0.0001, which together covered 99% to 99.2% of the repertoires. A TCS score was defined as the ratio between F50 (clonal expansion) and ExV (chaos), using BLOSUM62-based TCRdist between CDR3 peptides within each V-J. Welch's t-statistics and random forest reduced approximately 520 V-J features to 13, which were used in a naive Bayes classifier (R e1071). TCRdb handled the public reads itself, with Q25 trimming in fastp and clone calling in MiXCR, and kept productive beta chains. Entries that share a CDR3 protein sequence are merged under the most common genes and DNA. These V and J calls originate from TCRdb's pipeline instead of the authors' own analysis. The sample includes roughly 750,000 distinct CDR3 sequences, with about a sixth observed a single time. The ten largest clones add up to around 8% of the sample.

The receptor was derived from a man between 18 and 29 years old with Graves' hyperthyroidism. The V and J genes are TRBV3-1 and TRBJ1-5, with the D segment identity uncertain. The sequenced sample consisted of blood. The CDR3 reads CASSQVPSHNQPQHF. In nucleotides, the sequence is TGTGCCAGCAGCCAAGTTCCCAGCCACAATCAGCCCCAGCATTTT.